Given below is one TCR beta chain in context. Which antigen it targets is not known. The sample holds no much larger clone one base away, and base qualities are not on file. The trial excluded patients who had a history of autoimmune disease or were on systemic immunosuppression. Peripheral blood for TCR sequencing was drawn from every dose cohort at baseline, at cycle 4 day 1 and at cycle 7 day 1. The samples were drawn from a first-in-human, open-label, multicenter phase I dose-escalation trial of ivuxolimab. The trial enrolled adults with locally advanced or metastatic head and neck squamous cell, hepatocellular, melanoma or renal cell carcinoma. Before TCR sequencing, CD4+ T cells and CD8+ T cells from peripheral blood were sorted into separate populations. V is clipped by 1 base and J by 0 bases, and the sequence between their germline boundaries is 1 base long. Looking up the germline V gene yields CDR1 MGHDK and CDR2 SYGVNS. From its cysteine to its phenylalanine, the CDR3 spans 14 amino acids. Only the CDR3 part of the read is kept: 42 bases, read in frame from the first base.

The sample comes from a study of OX40 agonist ivuxolimab in advanced cancers. For the study in its entirety: The costimulatory receptor OX40 (CD134) was targeted by ivuxolimab, a fully human IgG2 agonistic monoclonal antibody. Prior anti-PD-1, anti-PD-L1 or anti-CTLA-4 therapy was permitted, and checkpoint inhibitors had been received by about 44% of dose-escalation patients. The paper covers the monotherapy dose-escalation part of the phase I ivuxolimab trial, which included N ≈ 52 patients. Partial responses occurred in three dose-escalation patients, of whom one had hepatocellular carcinoma and two had cutaneous melanoma. A male proportion of around 81% and a mean age of about 60 years, ranging from 23 to 79, were recorded for the dose-escalation cohort. Intravenous ivuxolimab was administered to patients every 2 weeks at six dose levels: 0.01, 0.1, 0.3, 1.5, 3 and 10 mg/kg. The point of sequencing TCRbeta in the periphery was to test whether ivuxolimab changed TCR sequence diversity and drove clonal T-cell expansion. Among the roughly 50 dose-escalation patients, 19 had hepatocellular carcinoma, 15 or so melanoma, 9 renal cell carcinoma and 9 head and neck cancer. What the study reported, not specific to this receptor: After ivuxolimab, more expanded clones were found on average in CD8+ T cells than in CD4+ T cells. Partial responders in the 0.1-3.0 mg/kg groups had among the lowest normalized peripheral clonal expansion, especially among CD8+ T cells. Antigen specificity was not determined for the clonally expanded peripheral T cells. At doses of 0.1 to 3.0 mg/kg, clonal expansion of both CD4+ and CD8+ T cells in blood was seen between baseline and week 6. Low levels of normalized T-cell clonal expansion were also seen in some patients who did not respond.

To sequence the TCRbeta CDR3 region, genomic DNA was isolated from the sorted cells. TCRbeta CDR3 regions were sequenced using the immunoSEQ Assay. This is the immuneACCESS table as TCRdb keeps it, with only in-frame sequences that have V and J called. A part of the clones is gone; compared with another copy, unresolved V genes explain less than half, and the rest is unexplained. This sample lists 90,000 to 95,000 clones; around 87% were detected once. The ten largest clones capture roughly 4% of the sample. The TCR comes from an adult with an advanced solid tumor such as melanoma, head and neck, liver or kidney cancer. The chain couples TRBV25-1 to TRBJ2-6, with no confidently assigned D gene. The sample here was CD4+ or CD8+ T cells sorted from blood, taken in a trial of the OX40 agonist ivuxolimab. Here is the DNA: TGTGCCAGCAGTGAATTCTCTGGGGCCAACGTCCTGACTTTC. Its translation is CASSEFSGANVLTF.